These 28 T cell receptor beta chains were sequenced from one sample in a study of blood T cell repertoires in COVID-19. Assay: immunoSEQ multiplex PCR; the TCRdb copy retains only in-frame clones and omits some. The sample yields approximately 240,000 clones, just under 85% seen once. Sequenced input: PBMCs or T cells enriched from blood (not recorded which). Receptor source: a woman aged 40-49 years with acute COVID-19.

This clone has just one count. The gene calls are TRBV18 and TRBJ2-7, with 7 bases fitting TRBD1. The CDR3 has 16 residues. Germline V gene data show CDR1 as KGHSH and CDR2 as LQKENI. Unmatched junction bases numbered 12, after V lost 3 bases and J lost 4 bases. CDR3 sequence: CASSPDRMPISYEQYF. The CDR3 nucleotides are TGTGCCAGCTCACCGGACAGGATGCCGATTTCTTACGAGCAGTACTTC.

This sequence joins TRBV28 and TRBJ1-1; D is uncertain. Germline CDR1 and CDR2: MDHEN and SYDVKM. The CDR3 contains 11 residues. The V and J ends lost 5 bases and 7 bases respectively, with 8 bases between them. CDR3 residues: CASSLSLEAFF. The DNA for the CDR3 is TGTGCCAGCAGTCTAAGTCTTGAAGCTTTCTTT.

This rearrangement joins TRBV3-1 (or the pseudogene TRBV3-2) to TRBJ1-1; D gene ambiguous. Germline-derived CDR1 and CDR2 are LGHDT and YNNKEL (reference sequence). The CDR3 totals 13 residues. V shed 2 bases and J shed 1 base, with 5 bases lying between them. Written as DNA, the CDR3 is TGTGCCAGCAGCCAATTAAAGAACACTGAAGCTTTCTTT. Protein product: CASSQLKNTEAFF.

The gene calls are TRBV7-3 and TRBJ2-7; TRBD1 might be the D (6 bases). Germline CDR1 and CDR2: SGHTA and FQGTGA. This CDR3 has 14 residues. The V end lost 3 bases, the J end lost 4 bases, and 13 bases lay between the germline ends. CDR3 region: CASSLSGVAYEQYF. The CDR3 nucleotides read TGTGCCAGCAGCTTGTCAGGGGTAGCGTACGAGCAGTACTTC.

The CDR3 DNA follows: TGCGCCAGCAGCTTACAGCTGAACACTGAAGCTTTCTTT. Amino acid sequence: CASSLQLNTEAFF. The chain has TRBV5-1 and TRBJ1-1, with D unresolved. Germline V lookup: CDR1 SGHRS, CDR2 YFSETQ. Trimming pared 2 bases from V and 0 bases from J, leaving 5 bases between. The CDR3 contains 13 residues.

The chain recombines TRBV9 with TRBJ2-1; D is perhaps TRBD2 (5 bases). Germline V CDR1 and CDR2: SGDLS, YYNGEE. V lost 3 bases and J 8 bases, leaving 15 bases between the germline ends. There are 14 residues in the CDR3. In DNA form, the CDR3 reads TGTGCCAGCAGCGGTTTGGACTCCTTCTATGAGCAGTTCTTC. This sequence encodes CASSGLDSFYEQFF. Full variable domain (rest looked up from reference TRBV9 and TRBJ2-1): DSGVTQTPKHLITATGQRVTLRCSPRSGDLSVYWYQQSLDQGLQFLIQYYNGEERAKGNILERFSAQQFPDLHSELNLSSLELGDSALYFCASSGLDSFYEQFFGPGTRLTVL.

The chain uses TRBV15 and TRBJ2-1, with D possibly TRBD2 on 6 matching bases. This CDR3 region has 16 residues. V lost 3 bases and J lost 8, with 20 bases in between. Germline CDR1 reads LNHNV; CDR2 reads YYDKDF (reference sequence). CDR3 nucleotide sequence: TGTGCCACCAGCAGCGTACGACCGGGACTCCAAGATGAGCAGTTCTTC. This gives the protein CATSSVRPGLQDEQFF. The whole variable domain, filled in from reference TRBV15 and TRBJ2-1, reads DAMVIQNPRYQVTQFGKPVTLSCSQTLNHNVMYWYQQKSSQAPKLLFHYYDKDFNNEADTPDNFQSRRPNTSFCFLDIRSPGLGDTAMYLCATSSVRPGLQDEQFFGPGTRLTVL.

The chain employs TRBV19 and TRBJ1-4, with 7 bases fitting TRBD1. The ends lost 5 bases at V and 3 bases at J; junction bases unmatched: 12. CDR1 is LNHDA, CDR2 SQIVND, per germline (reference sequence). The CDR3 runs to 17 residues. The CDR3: CASSAYRGPPSNEKLFF. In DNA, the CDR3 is TGTGCCAGTAGTGCATACAGGGGACCGCCCTCTAATGAAAAACTGTTTTTT. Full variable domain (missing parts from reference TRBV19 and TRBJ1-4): DGGITQSPKYLFRKEGQNVTLSCEQNLNHDAMYWYRQDPGQGLRLIYYSQIVNDFQKGDIAEGYSVSREKKESFPLTVTSAQKNPTAFYLCASSAYRGPPSNEKLFFGSGTQLSVL.

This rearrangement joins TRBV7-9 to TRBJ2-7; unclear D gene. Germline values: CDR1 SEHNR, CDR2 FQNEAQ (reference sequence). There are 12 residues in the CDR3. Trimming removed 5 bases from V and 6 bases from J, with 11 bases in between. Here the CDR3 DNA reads TGTGCCAGCAGCATAGACACCTTCGAGCAGTACTTC. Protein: CASSIDTFEQYF.

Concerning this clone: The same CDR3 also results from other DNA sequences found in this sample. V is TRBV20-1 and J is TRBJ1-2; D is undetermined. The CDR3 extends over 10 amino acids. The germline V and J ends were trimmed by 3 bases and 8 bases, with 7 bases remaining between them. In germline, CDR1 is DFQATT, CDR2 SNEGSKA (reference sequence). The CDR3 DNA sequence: TGCAGTGCTAGGTCAGGAGGCTACACCTTC. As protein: CSARSGGYTF.

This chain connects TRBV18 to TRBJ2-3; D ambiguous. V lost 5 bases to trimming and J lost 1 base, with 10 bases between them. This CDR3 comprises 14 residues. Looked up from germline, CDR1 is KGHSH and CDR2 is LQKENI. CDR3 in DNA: TGTGCCAGCTCAGTGGTGGGCCGCACAGATACGCAGTATTTT. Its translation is CASSVVGRTDTQYF.

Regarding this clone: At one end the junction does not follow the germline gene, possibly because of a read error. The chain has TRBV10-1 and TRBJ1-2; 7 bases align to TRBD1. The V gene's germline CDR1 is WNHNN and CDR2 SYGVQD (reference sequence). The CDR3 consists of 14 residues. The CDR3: CASSEATGNYGYAF. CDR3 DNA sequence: TGCGCCAGCAGTGAGGCGACAGGGAACTATGGCTACGCCTTC.

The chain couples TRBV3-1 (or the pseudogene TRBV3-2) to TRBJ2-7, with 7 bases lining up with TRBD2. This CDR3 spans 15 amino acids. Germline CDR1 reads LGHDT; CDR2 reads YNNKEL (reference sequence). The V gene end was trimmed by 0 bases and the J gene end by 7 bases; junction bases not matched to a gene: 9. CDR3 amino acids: CASSQDGAGPREQYF. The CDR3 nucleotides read TGTGCCAGCAGCCAAGATGGAGCGGGACCAAGAGAGCAGTACTTC.

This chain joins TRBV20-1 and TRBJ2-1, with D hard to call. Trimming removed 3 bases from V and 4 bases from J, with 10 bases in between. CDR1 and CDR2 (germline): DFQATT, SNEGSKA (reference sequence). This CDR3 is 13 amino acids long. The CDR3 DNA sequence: TGCAGTGCTAGTGTGACTGCTTACAATGAGCAGTTCTTC. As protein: CSASVTAYNEQFF.

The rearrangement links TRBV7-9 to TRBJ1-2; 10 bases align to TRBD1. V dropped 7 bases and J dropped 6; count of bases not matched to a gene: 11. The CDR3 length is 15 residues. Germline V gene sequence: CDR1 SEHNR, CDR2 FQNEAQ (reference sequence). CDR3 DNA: TGTGCCAGCAACTCCGGACAGGGGGTACAGGATGGCTACACCTTC. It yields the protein CASNSGQGVQDGYTF. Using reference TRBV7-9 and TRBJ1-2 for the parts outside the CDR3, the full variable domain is DTGVSQNPRHKITKRGQNVTFRCDPISEHNRLYWYRQTLGQGPEFLTYFQNEAQLEKSRLLSDRFSAERPKGSFSTLEIQRTEQGDSAMYLCASNSGQGVQDGYTFGSGTRLTVV.

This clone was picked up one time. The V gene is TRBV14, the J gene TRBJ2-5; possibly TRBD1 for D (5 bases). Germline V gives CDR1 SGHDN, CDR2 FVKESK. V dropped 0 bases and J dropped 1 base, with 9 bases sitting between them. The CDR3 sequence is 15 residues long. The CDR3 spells CASSQDRGTQETQYF. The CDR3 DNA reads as TGTGCCAGCAGCCAAGATAGGGGAACCCAAGAGACCCAGTACTTC.

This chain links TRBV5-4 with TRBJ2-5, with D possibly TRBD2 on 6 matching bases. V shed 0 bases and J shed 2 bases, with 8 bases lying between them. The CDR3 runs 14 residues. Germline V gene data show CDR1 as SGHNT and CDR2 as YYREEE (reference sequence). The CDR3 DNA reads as TGTGCCAGCAGCTTGGGACTAGAGCAAGAGACCCAGTACTTC. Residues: CASSLGLEQETQYF.

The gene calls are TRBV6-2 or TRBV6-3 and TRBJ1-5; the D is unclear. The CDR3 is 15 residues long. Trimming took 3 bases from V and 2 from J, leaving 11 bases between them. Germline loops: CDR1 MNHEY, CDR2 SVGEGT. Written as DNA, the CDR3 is TGTGCCAGCAGTTATCAGCAGACTCGCAATCAGCCCCAGCATTTT. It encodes CASSYQQTRNQPQHF.

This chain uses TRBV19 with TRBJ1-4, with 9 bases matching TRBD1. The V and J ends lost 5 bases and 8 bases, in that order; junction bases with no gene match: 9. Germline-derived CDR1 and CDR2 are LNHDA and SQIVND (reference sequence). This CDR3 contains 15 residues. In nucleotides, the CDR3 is TGTGCCAGTAGTTCACGGGGACAGGGTTGGGAAAAACTGTTTTTT. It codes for CASSSRGQGWEKLFF.

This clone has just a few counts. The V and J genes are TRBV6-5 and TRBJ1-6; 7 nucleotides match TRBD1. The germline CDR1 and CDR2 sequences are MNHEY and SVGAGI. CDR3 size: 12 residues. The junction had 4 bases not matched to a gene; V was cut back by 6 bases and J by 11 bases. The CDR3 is CASRADRAPLHF. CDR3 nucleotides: TGTGCCAGCAGGGCTGACAGGGCACCCCTCCACTTT.

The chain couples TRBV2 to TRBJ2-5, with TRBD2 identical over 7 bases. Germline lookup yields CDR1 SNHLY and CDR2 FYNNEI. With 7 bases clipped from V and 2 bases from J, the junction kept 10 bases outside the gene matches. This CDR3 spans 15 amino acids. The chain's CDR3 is CASTVTSRLQETQYF. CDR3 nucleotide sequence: TGTGCCAGCACAGTGACTAGCAGACTACAAGAGACCCAGTACTTC.

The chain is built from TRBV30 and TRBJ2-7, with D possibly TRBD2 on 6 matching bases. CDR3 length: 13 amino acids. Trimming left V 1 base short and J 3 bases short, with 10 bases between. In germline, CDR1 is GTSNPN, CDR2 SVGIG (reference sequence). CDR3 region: CAWSELADYEQYF. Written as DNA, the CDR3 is TGTGCCTGGAGTGAACTAGCTGACTACGAGCAGTACTTC.

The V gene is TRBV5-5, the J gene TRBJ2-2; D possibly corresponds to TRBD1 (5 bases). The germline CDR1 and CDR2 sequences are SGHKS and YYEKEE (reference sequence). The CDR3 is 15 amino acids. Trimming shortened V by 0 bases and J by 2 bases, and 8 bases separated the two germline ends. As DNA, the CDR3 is TGTGCCAGCAGCTTGGTAGGACAAAACACCGGGGAGCTGTTTTTT. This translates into CASSLVGQNTGELFF.

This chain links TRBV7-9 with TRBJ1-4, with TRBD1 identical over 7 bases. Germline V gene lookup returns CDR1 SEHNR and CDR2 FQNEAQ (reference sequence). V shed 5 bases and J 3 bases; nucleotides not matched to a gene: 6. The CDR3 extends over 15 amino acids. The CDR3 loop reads CASSGDSSPNEKLFF. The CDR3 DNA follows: TGTGCCAGCAGCGGGGACAGTTCACCTAATGAAAAACTGTTTTTT.

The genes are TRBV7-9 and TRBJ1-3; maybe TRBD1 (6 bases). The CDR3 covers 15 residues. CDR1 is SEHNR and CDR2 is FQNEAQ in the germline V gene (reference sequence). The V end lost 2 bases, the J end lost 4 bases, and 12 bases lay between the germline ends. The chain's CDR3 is CASSLFTTGGNTIYF. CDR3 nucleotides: TGTGCCAGCAGCTTATTTACGACAGGAGGAAACACCATATATTTT.

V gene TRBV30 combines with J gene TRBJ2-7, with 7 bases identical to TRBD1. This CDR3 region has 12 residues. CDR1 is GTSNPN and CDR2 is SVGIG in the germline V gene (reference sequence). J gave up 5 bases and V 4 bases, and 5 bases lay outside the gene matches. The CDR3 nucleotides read TGTGCCTGGACCCGGGACAGCCACGAGCAGTACTTC. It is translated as CAWTRDSHEQYF.

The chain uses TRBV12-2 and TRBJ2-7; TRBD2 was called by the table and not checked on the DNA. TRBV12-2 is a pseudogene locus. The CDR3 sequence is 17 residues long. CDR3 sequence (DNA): TGTGCAAGTCGCTTAGGTTGTCAGGGGACTAACTCCTACGAGCAGTACTTC. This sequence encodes CASRLGCQGTNSYEQYF.

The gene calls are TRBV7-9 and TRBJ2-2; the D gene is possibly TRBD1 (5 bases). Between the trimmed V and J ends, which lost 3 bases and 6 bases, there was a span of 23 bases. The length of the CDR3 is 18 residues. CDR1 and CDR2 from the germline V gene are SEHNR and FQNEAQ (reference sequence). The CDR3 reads CASSFSRLGQTWSGELFF. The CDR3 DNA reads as TGTGCCAGCAGCTTTTCCCGGTTGGGGCAGACTTGGTCCGGGGAGCTGTTTTTT. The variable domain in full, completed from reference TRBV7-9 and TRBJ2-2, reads DTGVSQNPRHKITKRGQNVTFRCDPISEHNRLYWYRQTLGQGPEFLTYFQNEAQLEKSRLLSDRFSAERPKGSFSTLEIQRTEQGDSAMYLCASSFSRLGQTWSGELFFGEGSRLTVL.